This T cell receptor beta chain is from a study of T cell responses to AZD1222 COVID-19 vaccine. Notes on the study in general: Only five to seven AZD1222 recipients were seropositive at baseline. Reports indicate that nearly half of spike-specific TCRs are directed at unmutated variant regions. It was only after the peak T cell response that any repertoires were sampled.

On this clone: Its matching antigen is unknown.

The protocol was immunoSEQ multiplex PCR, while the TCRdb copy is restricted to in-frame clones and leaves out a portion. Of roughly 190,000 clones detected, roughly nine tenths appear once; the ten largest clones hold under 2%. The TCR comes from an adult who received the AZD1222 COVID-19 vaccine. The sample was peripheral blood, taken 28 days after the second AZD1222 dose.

The CDR3 bases are TGTGCCAGCAGCAGAACGGGGGCGAGTTTAGGTACTGAAGCTTTCTTT. This gives the protein CASSRTGASLGTEAFF. V is TRBV7-2 and J is TRBJ1-1; D might be TRBD1 (6 bases). The germline gives CDR1 SGHTA, CDR2 FQGNSA. The CDR3 consists of 16 residues. Trimming left V 5 bases short and J 5 bases short, with 21 bases between.